This TCR beta chain was retrieved from a study of cytomegalovirus exposure and HLA in healthy donors. Vbeta (60) and Jbeta (13) primers were used in the PCR. Assay: immunoSEQ multiplex PCR; the TCRdb copy retains only in-frame clones and omits some. Of about 25,000 clones in the sample, nearly 80% are singletons; the top ten hold approximately 4.5%. CDR3 length: 13 residues. Trimming cost V 2 bases and J 4 bases, with 6 bases left between them. Germline CDR1 reads SGHTA; CDR2 reads FQGNSA. This clonotype was obtained from a male donor in good health and CMV-seronegative. The rearrangement uses TRBV7-2 and TRBJ2-1, with unresolved D. Sample: PBMCs. The CDR3 loop is CASSLSAYNEQFF. The CDR3 nucleotides read TGTGCCAGCAGCTTAAGCGCGTACAATGAGCAGTTCTTC.